This TCR beta chain originates from a study of vaccination and CD4 T cells after COVID-19. The study sequenced cultured CD4+ T cell DNA using the Oncomine TCR Beta short-read assay. Via MiXCR, TCRdb re-called the PCR reads, giving one row per CDR3 protein. The table has over 15,000 distinct CDR3 sequences, about 44% seen once. For this clonotype: Its antigen is still unknown.

V was trimmed by 7 bases and J by 7 bases, leaving 11 bases between them. CDR1 and CDR2 (germline): MNHNS, SASEGT. The CDR3 contains 12 residues. Overall study findings and caveats: Convalescent patients were relatively few, and early post-infection timepoints were missing. Median SARS-CoV-2-reactive clonotype numbers rose nonsignificantly, about 21 to 38.

Treatment: roughly 11-day PBMC culture with coronavirus spike peptide pools or control peptides (ViraFEST assay). T cells were expanded with peptide pools, and expanded clonotypes were identified by TCR sequencing. The V call is TRBV6-1, the J call TRBJ1-5; D gene uncertain. Sequencing was performed on CD4+ T cells from blood, cultured in vitro. This receptor was taken from a human donor who had recovered from COVID-19. CDR3 amino acids: CASTSGGQPQHF. The CDR3 DNA reads as TGTGCCAGCACCTCAGGAGGCCAGCCCCAGCATTTT.